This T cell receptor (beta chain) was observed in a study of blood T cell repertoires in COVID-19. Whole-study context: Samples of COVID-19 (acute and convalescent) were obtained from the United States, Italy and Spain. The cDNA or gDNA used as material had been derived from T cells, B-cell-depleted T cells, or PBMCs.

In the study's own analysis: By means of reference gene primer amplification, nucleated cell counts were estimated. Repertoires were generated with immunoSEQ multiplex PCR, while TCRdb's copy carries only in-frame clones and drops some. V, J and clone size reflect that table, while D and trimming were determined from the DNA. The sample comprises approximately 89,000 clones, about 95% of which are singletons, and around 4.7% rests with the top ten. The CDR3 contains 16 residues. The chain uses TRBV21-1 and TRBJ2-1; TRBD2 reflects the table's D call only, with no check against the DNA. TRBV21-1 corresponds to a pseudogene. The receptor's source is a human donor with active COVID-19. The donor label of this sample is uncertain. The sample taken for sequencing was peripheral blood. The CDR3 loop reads CASSPSLAGPYNEQFF. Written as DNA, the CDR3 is TGTGCCAGCAGTCCCTCCCTAGCGGGACCCTACAATGAGCAGTTCTTC.